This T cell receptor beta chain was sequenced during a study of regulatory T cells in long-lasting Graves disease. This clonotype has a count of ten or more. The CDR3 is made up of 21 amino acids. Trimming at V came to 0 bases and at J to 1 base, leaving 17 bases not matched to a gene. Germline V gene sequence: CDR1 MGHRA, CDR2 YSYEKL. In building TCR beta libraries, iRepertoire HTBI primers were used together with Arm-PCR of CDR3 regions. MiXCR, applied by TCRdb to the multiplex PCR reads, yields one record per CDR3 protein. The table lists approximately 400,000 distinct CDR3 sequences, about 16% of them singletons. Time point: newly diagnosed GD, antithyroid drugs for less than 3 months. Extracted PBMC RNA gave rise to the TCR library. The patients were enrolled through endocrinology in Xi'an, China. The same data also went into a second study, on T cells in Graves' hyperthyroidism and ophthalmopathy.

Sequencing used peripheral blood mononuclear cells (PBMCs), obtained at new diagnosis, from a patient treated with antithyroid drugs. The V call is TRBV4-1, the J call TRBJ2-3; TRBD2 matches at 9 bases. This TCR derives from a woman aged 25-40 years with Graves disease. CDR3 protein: CASSQEVLQREAPRGTDTQYF. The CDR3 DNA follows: TGCGCCAGCAGCCAAGAGGTCCTACAGCGGGAGGCCCCCCGGGGCACAGATACGCAGTATTTT.